This T cell receptor beta chain was sequenced in a study of shared clonotypes between healthy human individuals. On the study more broadly: Researchers assigned three CD4 naive, three CD4 memory, two CD8 naive and one CD8 memory plate to each donor.

Study donors comprised healthy, HIV-negative adults devoid of recent acute infection or vaccination. Germline assignment: CDR1 SGHAT and CDR2 FQNNGV. The CDR3 covers 15 residues. V shed 5 bases and J shed 2 bases, with 15 bases lying between them. Method: immunoSEQ multiplex PCR; TCRdb's copy keeps in-frame clones and lacks some. This repertoire shows around 1.4 million clones, around 98.5% found once; its top ten account for about 0.35%. The sequencing input was naive CD4+ T cells sorted from blood. Regarding subset: CD45RA+ positively selected. This clonotype was sampled from a man aged 25 to 45 in good health. The chain carries TRBV11-2 and TRBJ2-5; weak D call: TRBD1 (6 bases). Here the CDR3 DNA reads TGTGCCAGCAGCCGTAACAGGGATGTACAAGAGACCCAGTACTTC. It codes for CASSRNRDVQETQYF.